One T cell receptor beta chain is described in this entry. The antigen remains unidentified. These data come from a study of PD-L1 blockade in urothelial cancer. Study details: Patients went on atezolizumab at some point between 2012 and 2014, receiving 1,200 mg intravenously every 3 weeks. Analysis of blood occurred 3 weeks (second dose) and 6 weeks after treatment start.

Time point meaning: pretreatment peripheral blood. Pretreatment sampling and on-treatment sampling together yielded between 1 and 8 samples for each patient. V lost 7 bases and J lost 0, with 15 bases in between. This CDR3 has 16 amino acids. The germline CDR1 and CDR2 sequences are SEHNR and FQNEAQ (reference sequence). Whole-study results and caveats: Below-median pretreatment blood TCR clonality was a predictor of better survival.

Data came from immunoSEQ multiplex PCR; TCRdb stores just in-frame clones and leaves some out. This table has about 33,000 clones, 75% to 90% appearing once. This sequence joins TRBV7-9 and TRBJ2-2; D gene uncertain. The clonotype originates from a man aged 55 to 69 with urothelial cancer. The material was PBMCs, obtained around atezolizumab (anti-PD-L1) treatment. CDR3 residues: CASINRNRPNTGELFF. For the CDR3, the DNA is TGTGCCAGCATCAATAGGAACAGACCGAACACCGGGGAGCTGTTTTTT.